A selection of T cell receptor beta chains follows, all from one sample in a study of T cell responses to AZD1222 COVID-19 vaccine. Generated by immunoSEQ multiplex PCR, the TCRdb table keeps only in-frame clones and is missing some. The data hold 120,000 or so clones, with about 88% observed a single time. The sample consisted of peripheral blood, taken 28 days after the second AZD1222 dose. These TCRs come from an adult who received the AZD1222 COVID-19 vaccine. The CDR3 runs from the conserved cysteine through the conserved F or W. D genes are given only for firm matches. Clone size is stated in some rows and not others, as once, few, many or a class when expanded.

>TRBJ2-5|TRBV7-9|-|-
TGTGCCAGCAGCTTATGGTATGGGACACGCAAGGAGACCCAGTACTTC
CASSLWYGTRKETQYF
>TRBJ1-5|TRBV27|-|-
TGTGCCAGCAGTTTATCGGGCAATCAGCCCCAGCATTTT
CASSLSGNQPQHF
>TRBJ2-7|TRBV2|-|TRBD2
TGTGCCAGCAGTGCCTGGGACTATGGAGCCTACGAGCAGTACTTC
CASSAWDYGAYEQYF
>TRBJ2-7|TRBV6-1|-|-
TGTGCCAGCAGTGACCCGAGAGGGGACGGGTCCTACGAGCAGTACTTC
CASSDPRGDGSYEQYF
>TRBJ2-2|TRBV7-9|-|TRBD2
TGTGCCAGCAGCAACCCCGCGGGGGGTAACACCGGGGAGCTGTTTTTT
CASSNPAGGNTGELFF
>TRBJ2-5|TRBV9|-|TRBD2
TGTGCCAGCAGCCCTCCTTGGGGGACTAGCGGGGAAGAGACCCAGTACTTC
CASSPPWGTSGEETQYF
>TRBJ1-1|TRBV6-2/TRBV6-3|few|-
TGTGCCAGCAGTCAAGGACGGCGCTTGAACACTGAAGCTTTCTTT
CASSQGRRLNTEAFF
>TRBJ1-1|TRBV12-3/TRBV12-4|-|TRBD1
TGTGCCAGCAAGGGGGCTTTGACTGAAGCTTTCTTT
CASKGALTEAFF
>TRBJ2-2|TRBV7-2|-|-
TGTGCCAGCAGGCGGGACAGGAACACCGGGGAGCTGTTTTTT
CASRRDRNTGELFF
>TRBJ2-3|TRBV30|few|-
TGTGCCTGGAGGACAAAAAGCACAGATACGCAGTATTTT
CAWRTKSTDTQYF
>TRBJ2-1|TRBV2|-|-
TGTGCCAGCAGTTATAGGACTGAGCAGTTCTTC
CASSYRTEQFF
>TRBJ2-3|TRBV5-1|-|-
TGCGCCAGCAGCTTGGCCGGTAGCACAGATACGCAGTATTTT
CASSLAGSTDTQYF
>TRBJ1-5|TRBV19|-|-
TGTGCCAGTAGTATAGAACAGCGTAGCAATCAGCCCCAGCATTTT
CASSIEQRSNQPQHF
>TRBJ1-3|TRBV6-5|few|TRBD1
TGTGCCAGCAGGGGACAGGGAAACACCATATATTTT
CASRGQGNTIYF